These T cell receptor beta chains were read from a single sample in a study of technical replicates of blood from a handful of donors. Method: immunoSEQ multiplex PCR; TCRdb's copy keeps in-frame clones and lacks some. Of 80,000 to 90,000 clones in the sample, approximately 94% were seen once. Material: T cells isolated from PBMCs. These receptors all stem from a human donor in good health. The CDR3 runs from the conserved cysteine through the conserved F or W. D genes are given only for firm matches. Not every row has a clone size; where given, it reads once, few, many or a size class.

once	TRBD1	TRBV5-1	TRBJ2-2	TGCGCCAGCAGCTTACAGGGGGCCGTAAACACCGGGGAGCTGTTTTTT	CASSLQGAVNTGELFF
NA	NA	TRBV2	TRBJ2-7	TGTGCCAGCGGGAGTTCCTACGAGCAGTACTTC	CASGSSYEQYF
NA	TRBD1	TRBV10-2	TRBJ1-3	TGCGCCAGCACTAGGGACAGTTACTCTGGAAACACCATATATTTT	CASTRDSYSGNTIYF
NA	TRBD2	TRBV29-1	TRBJ2-7	TGCAGCGTTGTCTTAGCGGGAGGAACGTACGAGCAGTACTTC	CSVVLAGGTYEQYF
NA	NA	TRBV30	TRBJ1-5	TGTGCCTGGGGGCCGAGGGAGTGGGCGCAGCCCCAGCATTTT	CAWGPREWAQPQHF
NA	NA	TRBV5-1	TRBJ1-3	TGCGCCAGCAGCTTGACAAACTCTGGAAACACCATATATTTT	CASSLTNSGNTIYF
NA	NA	TRBV15	TRBJ1-2	TGTGCCACCAGCCCCGTGGGGGGAGCTAACTATGGCTACACCTTC	CATSPVGGANYGYTF
NA	NA	TRBV19	TRBJ1-6	TGTGCCAGTAGTATAGGCCGGGATTCACCCCTCCACTTT	CASSIGRDSPLHF
NA	NA	TRBV19	TRBJ2-5	TGTGCCAGTAACCTAGGGGGACAATCTGGGGAGACCCAGTACTTC	CASNLGGQSGETQYF
once	NA	TRBV11-3	TRBJ2-2	TGTGCCAGCAGCTTAGATAAAGCTAGCCGGAACACCGGGGAGCTGTTTTTT	CASSLDKASRNTGELFF
NA	NA	TRBV4-1	TRBJ2-2	TGCGCCAGCAGCGGCACTAGTTGGGGCGGGGAGCTGTTTTTT	CASSGTSWGGELFF
NA	TRBD1	TRBV4-1	TRBJ1-2	TGCGCCAGCAGCCAAGCGGAGGGGGCTGGCTACACCTTC	CASSQAEGAGYTF
NA	TRBD2	TRBV6-4	TRBJ2-3	TGTGCCAGCAGTGACGTCGCGGGAGCTACAGATACGCAGTATTTT	CASSDVAGATDTQYF
NA	NA	TRBV6-1	TRBJ2-4	TGTGCCAGTCGGTCGGGTGAAGCCAAAAACATTCAGTACTTC	CASRSGEAKNIQYF
NA	NA	TRBV5-6	TRBJ2-3	TGTGCCAGCAGCTTGCCCGGGATTCGGACAGATACGCAGTATTTT	CASSLPGIRTDTQYF
NA	NA	TRBV9	TRBJ2-2	TGTGCCAGCAAAGGAGGGACCGGGGAGCTGTTTTTT	CASKGGTGELFF
few	NA	TRBV14	TRBJ1-1	TGTGCCAGCAGCCAAGATTCCGACAACAGAATGAACACTGAAGCTTTCTTT	CASSQDSDNRMNTEAFF
NA	TRBD1	TRBV6-5	TRBJ1-2	TGTGCCAGCAGGATAGGACAGGGGGCTAACTATGGCTACACCTTC	CASRIGQGANYGYTF
NA	NA	TRBV6-5	TRBJ2-1	TGTGCCAGCAGCCCCGCTAGCGCAAGGGACAATGAGCAGTTCTTC	CASSPASARDNEQFF
NA	TRBD1	TRBV7-3	TRBJ1-1	TGTGCCAGCAGCCCAGGGCGGGACAGGGGGAACACTGAAGCTTTCTTT	CASSPGRDRGNTEAFF
NA	TRBD2	TRBV28	TRBJ2-3	TGTGCCAGCATTAGGACTAGAGGCGCAGATACGCAGTATTTT	CASIRTRGADTQYF
once	NA	TRBV27	TRBJ2-1	TGTGCCGGAAAAGGCGAGGGCTCCTACAATGAGCAGTTCTTC	CAGKGEGSYNEQFF
NA	NA	TRBV19	TRBJ1-2	TGTGCCAGTAGTATAAATAGTGAAGGACTACTCTTC	CASSINSEGLLF
NA	TRBD1	TRBV6-1	TRBJ1-4	TGTGCCACTTGCGACAGGGGGGATGAAAAACTGTTTTTT	CATCDRGDEKLFF
NA	TRBD1	TRBV19	TRBJ1-4	TGTGCCAGTAGTATAGGGACAGGGCGGGAAAAACTGTTTTTT	CASSIGTGREKLFF
NA	NA	TRBV5-1	TRBJ2-5	TGCGCCAGCAGCTTTCAGGGAGGCGGTCAAGAGACCCAGTACTTC	CASSFQGGGQETQYF
few	NA	TRBV7-9	TRBJ2-7	TGTGCCAGCAGCCGAAATAGAGGAGAGCAGTACTTC	CASSRNRGEQYF
NA	NA	TRBV2	TRBJ1-1	TGTGCCAGCCATTTAGATACGGGAGAAGCTTTCTTT	CASHLDTGEAFF
NA	NA	TRBV27	TRBJ2-2	TGTGCCAGCAGGGAGGGCCCTACCACGAGCACCGGGGAGCTGTTTTTT	CASREGPTTSTGELFF
NA	TRBD1	TRBV6-6	TRBJ2-7	TGTGCCAGCAGCGGACAGGTATCCTCCTACGAGCAGTACTTC	CASSGQVSSYEQYF
NA	NA	TRBV27	TRBJ2-3	TGTGCCAGCAGTTTATTCGTAGCAGACACAGATACGCAGTATTTT	CASSLFVADTDTQYF
NA	NA	TRBV7-9	TRBJ2-1	TGTGCCAGCGTCTCGACGAGGACAGCTCAATACAATGAGCAGTTCTTC	CASVSTRTAQYNEQFF
NA	NA	TRBV6-1	TRBJ2-7	TGTGCCAGCAGTGAAGATAGAAGGGACTCTACCTACGAGCAGTACTTC	CASSEDRRDSTYEQYF
NA	TRBD2	TRBV10-3	TRBJ2-1	TGTGCCATCAGTGAGTCTGAGACTAGCGGGAGGAATGAGCAGTTCTTC	CAISESETSGRNEQFF
NA	TRBD1	TRBV7-9	TRBJ1-2	TGTGCCAGCAGCTACGGGACAGCGACCTATGGCTACACCTTC	CASSYGTATYGYTF
once	NA	TRBV5-1	TRBJ2-7	TGCGCCAGCTCCCTCCCAGGGGACGAGCAGTACTTC	CASSLPGDEQYF
NA	NA	TRBV28	TRBJ1-2	TGTGCCAGCAGTCAGGGCGCTACTAACTATGGCTACACCTTC	CASSQGATNYGYTF
NA	NA	TRBV6-4	TRBJ2-3	TGTGCCAGCCGCGGGGACCAACTCACAGATACGCAGTATTTT	CASRGDQLTDTQYF
NA	TRBD1	TRBV28	TRBJ1-1	TGTGCCGGGGGACAGGCGGACACTGAAGCTTTCTTT	CAGGQADTEAFF
NA	TRBD2	TRBV5-1	TRBJ2-1	TGCGCCAGCAGCCTCCTAGCGGGGGAGGACAATGAGCAGTTCTTC	CASSLLAGEDNEQFF
NA	NA	TRBV7-2	TRBJ2-2	TGTGCCAGCAGACAGGGTTCTCCCGGGGAGCTGTTTTTT	CASRQGSPGELFF
NA	NA	TRBV9	TRBJ1-5	TGTGCCAGCAGCGTAGACAGCGGGGCGGGACAGCCCCAGCATTTT	CASSVDSGAGQPQHF
NA	NA	TRBV4-1	TRBJ2-7	TGCGCCAGCAGCCCGGGCCGGGGAATGGGGATAACCTACGAGCAGTACTTC	CASSPGRGMGITYEQYF
NA	TRBD1	TRBV6-1	TRBJ2-1	TGTGCCAGCACCCTGACAGGGGGCTACAATGAGCAGTTCTTC	CASTLTGGYNEQFF
once	TRBD1	TRBV5-8	TRBJ2-3	TGTGCCAGCAGCTTTGCTCAGGGGGCCAGTTTTTGGGGAGATACGCAGTATTTT	CASSFAQGASFWGDTQYF
once	TRBD1	TRBV4-1	TRBJ1-1	TGCGCCAGCAGCCTAAAGTGGTACGCCGGGACAGGGGACACTGAAGCTTTCTTT	CASSLKWYAGTGDTEAFF
NA	NA	TRBV19	TRBJ2-5	TGTGCCAGTAGCCAGTCGGGCAGGGTCCAAGAGACCCAGTACTTC	CASSQSGRVQETQYF
NA	TRBD1	TRBV6-5	TRBJ1-1	TGTGCCAGCAGACAGGGGTCGGGCGGTGAAGCTTTCTTT	CASRQGSGGEAFF
once	TRBD2	TRBV5-1	TRBJ2-2	TGCGCCAGCAGCTCCCGAAGTTGGGGGGGCACCGGGGAGCTGTTTTTT	CASSSRSWGGTGELFF
NA	NA	TRBV10-1	TRBJ1-1	TGCGCCAGCAGTGAAGGGGTCACCACTGAAGCTTTCTTT	CASSEGVTTEAFF
NA	TRBD1	TRBV19	TRBJ2-3	TGTGCCAGTAGTATAACCGGGACAGGGTGGGGGATAAGAAATACGCAGTATTTT	CASSITGTGWGIRNTQYF
NA	NA	TRBV4-1	TRBJ2-5	TGCGCCAGCAGCCAAGGACGAGGGCGTTCGGGGACCCAGTACTTC	CASSQGRGRSGTQYF
NA	TRBD1	TRBV11-3	TRBJ1-2	TGTGCCAGCAGCTTCTCCGGGACAGGGGTTAACTATGGCTACACCTTC	CASSFSGTGVNYGYTF
few	TRBD1	TRBV28	TRBJ2-2	TGTGCCAGCAGTTTGACAGGGGGCACCGGGGAGCTGTTTTTT	CASSLTGGTGELFF
NA	TRBD2	TRBV19	TRBJ2-7	TGTGCCAGTAGTATATCCGGGAGGAGCTCCTACGAGCAGTACTTC	CASSISGRSSYEQYF
NA	TRBD1	TRBV7-9	TRBJ1-4	TGTGCCAGCAGTGGACAGGGGATTTGGGAAAAACTGTTTTTT	CASSGQGIWEKLFF
NA	TRBD1	TRBV6-6	TRBJ2-7	TGTGCCAGCAGTTCACAGGGGTACGGCTACGAGCAGTACTTC	CASSSQGYGYEQYF